The clone carrying this T cell receptor (beta chain) was found a few times. These data are taken from a study of T-cell memory formation after mild COVID-19. TCRdb analysed the 5' RACE reads with MiXCR anew, one entry per CDR3 protein. The sample shows 250,000 or so distinct CDR3 sequences, roughly 18% of them seen only once. CDR3 length equals 14 residues. Germline CDR1 is KGHSH and CDR2 is LQKENI. The V end was cut by 5 bases, the J end by 8 bases, with 18 bases between. The receptor's source is a man younger than 35 who had mild COVID-19 (a few samples of this study predate the infection). Cell type and time point are not known. The chain employs TRBV18 and TRBJ1-2; D unclear. The sample taken for sequencing was PBMCs or a T cell subset sorted from them (not recorded which). Written as DNA, the CDR3 is TGTGCCAGCTCAGCGGCAAACTCGGATGTAGGCTACACCTTC. Protein product: CASSAANSDVGYTF.